This TCR beta chain is from a study of CD8+ T cells in alopecia areata. Notes on the study in general: Across lesional scalp, and particularly alopecia totalis/universalis, clonality surpassed that of normal scalp.

Germline assignment: CDR1 MRHNA and CDR2 SNTAGT. V shed 3 bases and J shed 6 bases, with 9 bases lying between them. The CDR3 consists of 13 residues. There are many counts of this clone. The target antigen is unknown. Reverse transcribed after extraction, RNA yielded cDNA as the sequencing template. TCRdb's copy holds only in-frame clones and misses some; the assay was immunoSEQ multiplex PCR. The sample comprises over 150,000 clones, more than 50% of which are singletons, and nearly 5% rests with the top ten. The receptor was derived from a human donor in good health. Sequencing was carried out using CD8+ T cells sorted from blood. The V call is TRBV6-4, the J call TRBJ1-5; D not resolved. The CDR3 sequence: CASSETTTQPQHF. As DNA, the CDR3 is TGTGCCAGCAGTGAGACCACTACTCAGCCCCAGCATTTT.